This entry lists 16 T cell receptor beta chains sequenced from one sample in a study of blood T cell repertoires in COVID-19. TCRdb's table, derived via immunoSEQ multiplex PCR, lists solely in-frame clones and lacks some. Of 150,000 to 180,000 clones in the sample, under 90% were seen once. The source material was PBMCs or T cells enriched from blood (not recorded which). The receptors here all came from a man aged 45-60 years who had recovered from COVID-19.

This clone was observed a handful of times. V gene TRBV6-5 combines with J gene TRBJ2-5, with 12 bases lining up with TRBD2. CDR3 length equals 14 residues. V lost 5 bases and J lost 2; bases outside the gene matches: 0. Per the germline V gene, CDR1 is MNHEY and CDR2 is SVGAGI. CDR3 loop: CASSLAGGQETQYF. The DNA of the CDR3 is TGTGCCAGCAGTCTAGCGGGGGGGCAAGAGACCCAGTACTTC.

V usage is TRBV11-3 and J usage is TRBJ2-6; possible D gene TRBD1, 5 bases. The V gene lost 5 bases and the J gene lost 0 bases, with 14 bases spanning the gap. The germline gives CDR1 SGHNT, CDR2 YENEEA. This CDR3 comprises 17 residues. The CDR3 loop reads CASSPRQSTSGANVLTF. As DNA, the CDR3 is TGTGCCAGCAGCCCTAGACAGTCGACCTCTGGGGCCAACGTCCTGACTTTC.

The J gene is TRBJ2-5, the V gene TRBV6-2 or TRBV6-3; a possible D gene is TRBD1 (5 bases). V was shortened by 6 bases and J by 5 bases, with 13 bases between the two germline ends. The CDR3 runs to 13 residues. Germline CDR1 and CDR2: MNHEY and SVGEGT. DNA for the CDR3: TGTGCCAGCAGCGTAGGGGCCAGGGAGACCCAGTACTTC. Translating gives CASSVGARETQYF.

For the CDR3, the DNA is TGTGCCAGCTCACCATACCAGGATGGTTCACCCCTCCACTTT. As protein: CASSPYQDGSPLHF. The chain links TRBV18 to TRBJ1-6; D gene uncertain. This CDR3 is built from 14 residues. In germline, CDR1 is KGHSH, CDR2 LQKENI. With 2 bases removed from V and 9 bases from J, the gap between germline ends came to 11 bases.

This rearrangement joins TRBV9 to TRBJ2-3, with a weak D call TRBD2 (7 bases). CDR1 is SGDLS and CDR2 is YYNGEE in the germline V gene. The CDR3 totals 16 residues. V lost 0 bases, J lost 3 bases, and 14 bases lay in between. The CDR3 here is CASSVEGDYPTDTQYF. CDR3 coding DNA: TGTGCCAGCAGCGTAGAGGGGGACTATCCTACAGATACGCAGTATTTT.

The DNA for the CDR3 is TGTGCCAGCAGCAAACATCGGCTAGGTGAGCAGTTCTTC. Its protein product is CASSKHRLGEQFF. This chain uses TRBV21-1 with TRBJ2-1; TRBD2 is taken as the D call from the table, unchecked against the DNA. TRBV21-1 is designated a pseudogene. The CDR3 has 13 residues.

The chain has TRBV18 and TRBJ2-3, with 9 bases lining up with TRBD2. Germline V gene data show CDR1 as KGHSH and CDR2 as LQKENI. V dropped 3 bases and J dropped 2; count of bases not matched to a gene: 9. This CDR3 comprises 17 residues. CDR3 loop: CASSPRTIAGVTDTQYF. CDR3 sequence (DNA): TGTGCCAGCTCACCGAGAACGATAGCGGGGGTCACAGATACGCAGTATTTT.

The rearrangement links TRBV14 to TRBJ2-7, with D perhaps TRBD1 (5 bases). The CDR3 is 16 residues long. Germline lookup yields CDR1 SGHDN and CDR2 FVKESK. Deletions cut 0 bases from V and 3 bases from J, with 15 bases between. The CDR3 bases are TGTGCCAGCAGCCAAGATAAAGGGGCAAATTTCTACGAGCAGTACTTC. Translation: CASSQDKGANFYEQYF.

This clone was picked up one time. This chain connects TRBV9 to TRBJ2-3, with 7 bases aligning to TRBD1. J lost 10 bases, V lost 3 bases, and 14 bases had no gene match. Looked up from germline, CDR1 is SGDLS and CDR2 is YYNGEE. The CDR3 covers 15 residues. The CDR3 nucleotides are TGTGCCAGCAGCGCCTCGCCGGGACAGCAGATAGCGCAGTATTTT. This encodes CASSASPGQQIAQYF.

The V and J genes are TRBV11-3 and TRBJ1-3, with 8 bases aligning to TRBD1. CDR1 and CDR2 (germline): SGHNT, YENEEA. V trimming: 5 bases; J trimming: 3 bases; junction bases outside the gene matches: 3. The CDR3 is made up of 14 amino acids. The CDR3 here is CASSPDRVGNTIYF. For the CDR3, the DNA is TGTGCCAGCAGCCCGGACAGGGTTGGAAACACCATATATTTT.

V usage is TRBV2 and J usage is TRBJ2-7; D perhaps matches TRBD2 (7 bases). The CDR3 is made up of 15 amino acids. In germline, CDR1 is SNHLY, CDR2 FYNNEI. Trimming removed 7 bases from V and 2 bases from J, with 18 bases in between. The CDR3 protein is CASNPLGGRAYEQYF. CDR3 sequence (DNA): TGTGCCAGCAACCCATTGGGGGGGCGCGCCTACGAGCAGTACTTC.

In its sample, this clone was seen a few times. The V gene is TRBV6-5, the J gene TRBJ1-4; possibly TRBD1 for D (6 bases). Trimming shortened V by 6 bases and J by 6 bases, and 14 bases separated the two germline ends. Germline assignment: CDR1 MNHEY and CDR2 SVGAGI. The CDR3 is made up of 14 amino acids. The CDR3 sequence is CASSHRDMDEKLFF. In DNA form, the CDR3 reads TGTGCCAGCAGCCACCGGGACATGGATGAAAAACTGTTTTTT.

The V call is TRBV2, the J call TRBJ2-7; TRBD2 is a possible D gene (6 bases). Per germline, CDR1 SNHLY and CDR2 FYNNEI. Trimming removed 5 bases from V and 4 bases from J, with 9 bases in between. The CDR3 totals 12 residues. The CDR3: CASSFGGYEQYF. The CDR3 DNA sequence: TGTGCCAGCAGTTTTGGGGGGTACGAGCAGTACTTC.

The chain combines TRBV3-1 (or the pseudogene TRBV3-2) with TRBJ2-7; D is possibly TRBD1 (6 bases). The CDR3 is 11 amino acids. The germline V gene has CDR1 LGHDT and CDR2 YNNKEL (reference sequence). The V gene lost 8 bases and the J gene lost 3 bases, with 8 bases spanning the gap. CDR3 amino acids: CASSGHYEQYF. The CDR3 DNA is TGTGCCAGCTCGGGACACTACGAGCAGTACTTC.

The V and J genes are TRBV4-1 and TRBJ1-1, with 9 bases fitting TRBD1. The germline V gene has CDR1 MGHRA and CDR2 YSYEKL. CDR3 size: 14 residues. Trimming at V came to 4 bases and at J to 2 bases, leaving 2 bases not matched to a gene. Here the CDR3 DNA reads TGCGCCAGCAGCCTACAGGGGGCAAACACTGAAGCTTTCTTT. Translation gives CASSLQGANTEAFF.

With respect to this clone: Other DNA sequences within the sample encode an identical CDR3. V gene TRBV3-1 (or the pseudogene TRBV3-2) combines with J gene TRBJ1-1; D call uncertain. The germline V and J ends were trimmed by 6 bases and 0 bases, with 5 bases remaining between them. The CDR3 is 12 amino acids. Germline CDR1 reads LGHDT; CDR2 reads YNNKEL (reference sequence). CDR3 residues: CASRNMNTEAFF. CDR3 coding DNA: TGTGCCAGCAGGAACATGAACACTGAAGCTTTCTTT.